This T cell receptor beta chain came from a study of cytomegalovirus exposure and HLA in healthy donors. Study details: The roughly 100 million unique TCR beta sequences, from about 179 million T cells, were found by an earlier analysis. Assignment to the Caucasian-associated ancestry cluster applied to approximately 80% of the 300 to 500 genotyped donors. Overall study findings and caveats: With high specificity and sensitivity, the classifier reportedly diagnosed cytomegalovirus status.

On this clone: Its cognate antigen is unknown.

Germline loops: CDR1 MNHNY, CDR2 SVGAGI (reference sequence). The V and J ends lost 2 bases and 5 bases respectively, with 12 bases between them. The CDR3 is 15 residues long. Primers included in the PCR were 60 Vbeta and 13 Jbeta primers. The data were produced by immunoSEQ multiplex PCR, yet TCRdb's version contains in-frame clones alone and is incomplete. The sample has around 170,000 clones; around four fifths are singletons. The source is a young woman in good health and CMV-seronegative. This rearrangement joins TRBV6-6 to TRBJ2-2; a weak D match, TRBD2 (5 bases). The sample consisted of PBMCs. CDR3 sequence reads: CASSYEGVGTGELFF. CDR3 sequence (DNA): TGTGCCAGCAGTTACGAGGGAGTGGGAACCGGGGAGCTGTTTTTT.